The source of this TCR beta chain is a study of regulatory T cells. Notes on the study in general: In patients, unique TRB V-J pairs were restricted and V/J usage skewed, especially in Tregs. Hydrophobic residues at CDR3 positions 6 and 7 were enriched in conventional CD4+ T cells of CD3G-deficient patients.

The PCR used 52 TRBV and 13 TRBJ primers. TCRdb's table, derived via immunoSEQ multiplex PCR, lists solely in-frame clones and lacks some. The sample has 20,000 to 25,000 clones, about 88% seen once. Every patient with CD3G deficiency had evidence of autoimmunity. Patients, 2 to 39 years old, had expanded memory T-cell proportions. Unmatched junction bases numbered 4, after V lost 6 bases and J lost 0 bases. Germline-derived CDR1 and CDR2 are MDHEN and SYDVKM. This CDR3 spans 14 amino acids. A word on this clone: Antigen specificity is unknown.

The sample was conventional CD4+ T cells sorted from blood. The gene calls are TRBV28 and TRBJ2-7; TRBD1 aligns across 8 bases. The source of this sequence is a child aged 5 to 17 with CD3G deficiency. The CDR3 nucleotides are TGTGCCAGCAGACGGACAGGGAGCTCCTACGAGCAGTACTTC. This encodes CASRRTGSSYEQYF.